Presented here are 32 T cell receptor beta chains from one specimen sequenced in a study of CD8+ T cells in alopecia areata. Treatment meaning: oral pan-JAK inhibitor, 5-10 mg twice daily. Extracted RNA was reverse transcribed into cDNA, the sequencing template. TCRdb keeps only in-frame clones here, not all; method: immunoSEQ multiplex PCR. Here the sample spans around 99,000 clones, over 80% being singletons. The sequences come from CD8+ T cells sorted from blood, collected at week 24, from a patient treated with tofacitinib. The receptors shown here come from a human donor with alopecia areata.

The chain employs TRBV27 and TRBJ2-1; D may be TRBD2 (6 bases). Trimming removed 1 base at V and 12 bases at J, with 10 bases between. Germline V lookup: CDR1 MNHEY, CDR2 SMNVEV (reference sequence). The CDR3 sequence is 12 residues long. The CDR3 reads CASSLWRERQFF. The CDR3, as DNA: TGTGCCAGCAGTTTATGGCGGGAAAGGCAGTTCTTC.

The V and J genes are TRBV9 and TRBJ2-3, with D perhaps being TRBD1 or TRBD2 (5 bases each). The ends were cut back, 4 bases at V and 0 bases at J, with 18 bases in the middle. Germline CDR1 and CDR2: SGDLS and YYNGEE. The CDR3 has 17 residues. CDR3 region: CASSLPPGTGSTDTQYF. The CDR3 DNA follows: TGTGCCAGCAGCCTACCCCCCGGGACCGGTAGCACAGATACGCAGTATTTT.

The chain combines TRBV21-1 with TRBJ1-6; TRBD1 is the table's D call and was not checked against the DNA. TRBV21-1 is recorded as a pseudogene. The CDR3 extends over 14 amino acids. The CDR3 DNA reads TGTGCCAGCAGCAAACAGGGGAATAATTCACCCCTCCACTTT. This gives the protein CASSKQGNNSPLHF.

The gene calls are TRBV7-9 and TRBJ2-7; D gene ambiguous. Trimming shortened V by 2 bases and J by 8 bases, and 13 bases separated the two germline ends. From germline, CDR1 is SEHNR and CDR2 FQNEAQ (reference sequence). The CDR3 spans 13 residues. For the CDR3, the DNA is TGTGCCAGCAGCTTATTGGACCTACATCAGCAGTACTTC. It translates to CASSLLDLHQQYF.

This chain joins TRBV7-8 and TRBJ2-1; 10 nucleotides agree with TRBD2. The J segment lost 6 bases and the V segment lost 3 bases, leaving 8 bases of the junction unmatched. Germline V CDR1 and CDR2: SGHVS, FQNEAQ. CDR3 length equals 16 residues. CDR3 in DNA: TGTGCCAGCAGCTTTCCGGGACTAGCGCTCCCCAATGAGCAGTTCTTC. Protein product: CASSFPGLALPNEQFF.

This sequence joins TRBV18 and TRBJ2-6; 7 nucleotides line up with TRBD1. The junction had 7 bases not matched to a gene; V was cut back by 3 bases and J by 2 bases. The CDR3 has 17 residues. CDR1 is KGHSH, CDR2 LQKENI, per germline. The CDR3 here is CASSPWQGEPGANVLTF. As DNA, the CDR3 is TGTGCCAGCTCACCTTGGCAGGGGGAGCCTGGGGCCAACGTCCTGACTTTC.

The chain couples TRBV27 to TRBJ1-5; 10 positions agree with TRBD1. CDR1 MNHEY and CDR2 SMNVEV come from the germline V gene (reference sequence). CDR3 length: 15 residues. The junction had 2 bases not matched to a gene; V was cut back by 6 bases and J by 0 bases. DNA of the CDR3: TGTGCCAGCAGGCGGGACAGGGGTAGCAATCAGCCCCAGCATTTT. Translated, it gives CASRRDRGSNQPQHF.

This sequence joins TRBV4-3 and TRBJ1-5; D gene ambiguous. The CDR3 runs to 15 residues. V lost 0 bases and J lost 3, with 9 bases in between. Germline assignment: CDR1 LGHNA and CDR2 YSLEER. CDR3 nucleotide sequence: TGCGCCAGCAGCCAAGAGTGGGGTTCCAATCAGCCCCAGCATTTT. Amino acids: CASSQEWGSNQPQHF.

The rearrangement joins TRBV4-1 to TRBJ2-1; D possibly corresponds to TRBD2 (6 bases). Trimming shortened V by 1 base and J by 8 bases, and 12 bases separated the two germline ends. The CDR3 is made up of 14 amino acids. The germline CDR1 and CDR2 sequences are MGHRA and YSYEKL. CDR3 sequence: CASSQGAGYDEQFF. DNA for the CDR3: TGCGCCAGCAGCCAAGGGGCGGGGTACGATGAGCAGTTCTTC.

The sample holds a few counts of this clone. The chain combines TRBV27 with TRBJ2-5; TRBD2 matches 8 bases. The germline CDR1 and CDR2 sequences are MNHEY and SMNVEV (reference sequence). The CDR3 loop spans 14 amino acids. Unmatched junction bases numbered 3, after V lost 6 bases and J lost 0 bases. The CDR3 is CASRGGGYQETQYF. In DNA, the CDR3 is TGTGCCAGCAGAGGCGGGGGGTACCAAGAGACCCAGTACTTC.

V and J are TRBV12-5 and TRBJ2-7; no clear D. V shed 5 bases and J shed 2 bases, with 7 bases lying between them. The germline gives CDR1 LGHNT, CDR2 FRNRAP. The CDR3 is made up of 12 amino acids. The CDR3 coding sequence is TGTGCTAGTGGTCACACGACCTACGAGCAGTACTTC. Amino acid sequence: CASGHTTYEQYF.

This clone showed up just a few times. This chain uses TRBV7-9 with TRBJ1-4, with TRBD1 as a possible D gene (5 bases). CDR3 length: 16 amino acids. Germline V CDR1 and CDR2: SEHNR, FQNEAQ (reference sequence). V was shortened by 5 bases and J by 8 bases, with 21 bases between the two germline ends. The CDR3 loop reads CASSQGQGVINEKLFF. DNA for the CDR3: TGTGCCAGCAGCCAAGGACAAGGGGTAATCAACGAAAAACTGTTTTTT.

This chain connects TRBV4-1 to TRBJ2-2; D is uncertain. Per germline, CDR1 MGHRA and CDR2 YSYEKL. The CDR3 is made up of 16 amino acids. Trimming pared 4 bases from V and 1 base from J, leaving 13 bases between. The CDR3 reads CASSLGQTVNTGELFF. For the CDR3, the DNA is TGCGCCAGCAGCCTCGGCCAGACGGTGAACACCGGGGAGCTGTTTTTT.

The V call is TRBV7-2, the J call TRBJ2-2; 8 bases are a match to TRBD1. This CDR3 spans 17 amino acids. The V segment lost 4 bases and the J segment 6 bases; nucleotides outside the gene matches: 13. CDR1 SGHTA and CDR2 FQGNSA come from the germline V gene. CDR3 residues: CASSSPSGTGTPGELFF. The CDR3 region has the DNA TGTGCCAGCAGCTCTCCATCCGGGACAGGTACTCCCGGGGAGCTGTTTTTT.

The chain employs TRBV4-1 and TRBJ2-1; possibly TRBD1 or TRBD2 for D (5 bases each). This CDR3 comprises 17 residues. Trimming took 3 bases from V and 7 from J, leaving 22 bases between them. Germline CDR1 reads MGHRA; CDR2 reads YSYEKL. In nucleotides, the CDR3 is TGCGCCAGCAGCCAGAGGGGCCTCGGGGCTATCGAGAATGAGCAGTTCTTC. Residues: CASSQRGLGAIENEQFF.

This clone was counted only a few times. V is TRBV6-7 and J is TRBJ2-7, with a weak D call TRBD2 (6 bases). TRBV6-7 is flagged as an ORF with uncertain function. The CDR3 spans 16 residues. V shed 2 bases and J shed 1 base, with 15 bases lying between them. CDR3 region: CASSYQGLTRSYEQYF. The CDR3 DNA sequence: TGTGCCAGCAGTTACCAAGGACTAACCCGATCCTACGAGCAGTACTTC.

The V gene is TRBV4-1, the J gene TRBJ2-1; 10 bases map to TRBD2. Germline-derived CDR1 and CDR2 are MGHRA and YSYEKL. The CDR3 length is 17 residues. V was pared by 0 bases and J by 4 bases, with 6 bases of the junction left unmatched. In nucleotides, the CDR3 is TGCGCCAGCAGCCAAGATCGCAAAGCGGGGGGGTACAATGAGCAGTTCTTC. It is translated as CASSQDRKAGGYNEQFF.

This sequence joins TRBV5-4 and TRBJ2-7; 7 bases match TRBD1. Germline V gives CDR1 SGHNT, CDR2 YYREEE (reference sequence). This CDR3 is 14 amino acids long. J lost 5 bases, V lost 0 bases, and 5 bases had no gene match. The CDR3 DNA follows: TGTGCCAGCAGCTTGGAGGGGGCGAGCGACGAGCAGTACTTC. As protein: CASSLEGASDEQYF.

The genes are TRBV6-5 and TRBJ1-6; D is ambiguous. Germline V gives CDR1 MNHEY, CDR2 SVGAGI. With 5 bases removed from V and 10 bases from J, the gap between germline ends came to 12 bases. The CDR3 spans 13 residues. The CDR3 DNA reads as TGTGCCAGCAGTCACCGTGGCGGCTCACCCCTCCACTTT. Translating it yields CASSHRGGSPLHF.

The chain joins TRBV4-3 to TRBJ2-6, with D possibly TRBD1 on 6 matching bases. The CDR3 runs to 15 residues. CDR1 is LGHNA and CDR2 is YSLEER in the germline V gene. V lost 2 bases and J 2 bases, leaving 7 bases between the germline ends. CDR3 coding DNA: TGCGCCAGCAGCCAAAACAGGGCTGGGGCCAACGTCCTGACTTTC. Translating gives CASSQNRAGANVLTF.

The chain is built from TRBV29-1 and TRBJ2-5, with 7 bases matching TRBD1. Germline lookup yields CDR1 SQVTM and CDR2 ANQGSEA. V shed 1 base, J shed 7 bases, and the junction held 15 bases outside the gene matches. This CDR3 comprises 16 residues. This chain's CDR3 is CSVEGDSKVPLLTQYF. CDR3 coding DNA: TGCAGCGTTGAAGGGGACAGCAAAGTGCCCCTTCTGACCCAGTACTTC.

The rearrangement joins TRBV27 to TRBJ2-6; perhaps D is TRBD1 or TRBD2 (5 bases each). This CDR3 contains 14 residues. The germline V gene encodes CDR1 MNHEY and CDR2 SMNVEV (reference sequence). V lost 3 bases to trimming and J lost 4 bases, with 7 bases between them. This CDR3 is CASSLWGGANVLTF. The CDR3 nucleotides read TGTGCCAGCAGTTTGTGGGGGGGGGCCAACGTCCTGACTTTC.

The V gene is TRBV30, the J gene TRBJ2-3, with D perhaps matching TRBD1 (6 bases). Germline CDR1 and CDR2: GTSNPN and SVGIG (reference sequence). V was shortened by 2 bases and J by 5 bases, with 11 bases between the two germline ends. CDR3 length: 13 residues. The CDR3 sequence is CAWSRTAEDTQYF. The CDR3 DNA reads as TGTGCCTGGAGTAGGACAGCCGAAGATACGCAGTATTTT.

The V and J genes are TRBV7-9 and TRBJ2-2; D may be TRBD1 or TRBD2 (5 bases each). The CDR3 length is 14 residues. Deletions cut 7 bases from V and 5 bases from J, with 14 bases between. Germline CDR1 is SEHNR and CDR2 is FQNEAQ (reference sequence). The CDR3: CASTGTVRTGELFF. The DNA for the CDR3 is TGTGCCAGCACAGGGACGGTGAGGACCGGGGAGCTGTTTTTT. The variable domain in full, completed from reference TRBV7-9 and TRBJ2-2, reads DTGVSQNPRHKITKRGQNVTFRCDPISEHNRLYWYRQTLGQGPEFLTYFQNEAQLEKSRLLSDRFSAERPKGSFSTLEIQRTEQGDSAMYLCASTGTVRTGELFFGEGSRLTVL.

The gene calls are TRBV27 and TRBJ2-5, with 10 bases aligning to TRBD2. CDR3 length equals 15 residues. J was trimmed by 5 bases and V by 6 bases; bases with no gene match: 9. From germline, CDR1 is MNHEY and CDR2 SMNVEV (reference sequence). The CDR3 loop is CASRTHGTSEETQYF. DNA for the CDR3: TGTGCCAGCAGAACACACGGGACTAGCGAGGAGACCCAGTACTTC.

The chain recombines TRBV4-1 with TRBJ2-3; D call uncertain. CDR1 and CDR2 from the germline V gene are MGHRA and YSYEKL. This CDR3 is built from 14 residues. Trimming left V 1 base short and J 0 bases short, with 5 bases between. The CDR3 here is CASSQVSSTDTQYF. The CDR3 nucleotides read TGCGCCAGCAGCCAAGTGAGTAGCACAGATACGCAGTATTTT.

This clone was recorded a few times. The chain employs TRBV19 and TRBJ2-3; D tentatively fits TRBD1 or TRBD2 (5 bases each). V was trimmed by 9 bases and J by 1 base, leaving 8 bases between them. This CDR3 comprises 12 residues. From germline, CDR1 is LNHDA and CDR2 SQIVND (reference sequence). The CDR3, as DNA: TGTGCCAGCCGGGACCGCACAGATACGCAGTATTTT. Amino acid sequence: CASRDRTDTQYF.

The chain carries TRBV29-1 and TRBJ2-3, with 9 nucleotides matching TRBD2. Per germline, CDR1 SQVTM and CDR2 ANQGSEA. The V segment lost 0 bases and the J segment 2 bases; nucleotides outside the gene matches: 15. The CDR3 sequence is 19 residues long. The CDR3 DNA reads TGCAGCGTTGAAGATTCTGGGATGAGGCGGGGGGGGAACACAGATACGCAGTATTTT. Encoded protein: CSVEDSGMRRGGNTDTQYF.

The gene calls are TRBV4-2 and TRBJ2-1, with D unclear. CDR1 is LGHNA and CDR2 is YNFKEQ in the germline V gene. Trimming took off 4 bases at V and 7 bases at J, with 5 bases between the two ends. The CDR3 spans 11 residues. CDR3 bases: TGTGCCAGCAGCCTCGGGAATGAGCAGTTCTTC. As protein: CASSLGNEQFF.

CDR3 sequence: CASSQEDSGGTTYEQYF. CDR3 bases: TGTGCCAGCAGCCAAGAGGATAGCGGGGGGACGACCTACGAGCAGTACTTC. The chain employs TRBV4-2 and TRBJ2-7; 10 positions agree with TRBD2. The CDR3 is 17 amino acids. V dropped 0 bases and J dropped 2; count of bases not matched to a gene: 7. Germline CDR1 is LGHNA and CDR2 is YNFKEQ.

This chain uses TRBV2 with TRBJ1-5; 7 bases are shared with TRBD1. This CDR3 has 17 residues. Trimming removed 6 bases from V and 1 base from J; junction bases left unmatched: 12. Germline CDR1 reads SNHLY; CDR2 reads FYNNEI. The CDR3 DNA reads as TGTGCCAGCAGCGAGACAGGGATCGTGGGGAGCAATCAGCCCCAGCATTTT. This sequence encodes CASSETGIVGSNQPQHF.

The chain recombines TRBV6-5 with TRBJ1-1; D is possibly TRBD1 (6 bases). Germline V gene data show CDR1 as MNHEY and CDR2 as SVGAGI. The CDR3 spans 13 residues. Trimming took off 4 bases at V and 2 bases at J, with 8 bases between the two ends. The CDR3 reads CASSSTGNTEAFF. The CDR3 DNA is TGTGCCAGCAGTTCGACAGGTAACACTGAAGCTTTCTTT.